This T cell receptor beta chain was obtained from a study of blood T cell repertoires in COVID-19 (TCRdb year 2020). Background on the whole study: Samples covering the acute and convalescent phases of COVID-19 were provided by collaborators in the United States, Italy and Spain. The material from the prospective study consisted of cDNA or gDNA derived from T cells, B-cell-depleted T cells, or PBMCs. The dataset comprised deeply sampled blood TCRbeta repertoires from subjects exposed to, actively infected with, or recovered from COVID-19. A freely available public database, intended as a resource for researchers studying the immune response to SARS-CoV-2, is where the repertoires were released. The samples were drawn from the first 160 participants of the ongoing ImmuneRACE study and from 1,254 subjects provided by 6 global collaborators. The sample metadata nearly always contained a de-identified subject ID, COVID-19 status, age in years and sex. Where HLA class I and class II types were available, the types were taken from metadata supplied by the sample provider, not from assay-based typing.

Summary of the overall study and its limitations: The amount of clinical and demographic metadata varied by source and participant and was provided uncurated.

TCRbeta CDR3 regions were amplified from genomic DNA by means of the immunoSEQ Assay, a bias-controlled multiplex PCR. Regarding the original processing steps: The number of nucleated cells in each sample was estimated from the amplification of reference gene primers within the assay. To quantify the absolute abundance of each unique TCRbeta CDR3 rearrangement, sequence reads were collapsed and filtered. For each sample, productive Simpson clonality was calculated as the square root of Simpson's diversity index across productive rearrangements. TCRdb provides this immuneACCESS table in a form limited to in-frame rearrangements. Some clones are lacking; in checked studies, under half of them reflect an unresolved V gene, and why the rest are absent is not known. D and trimming were read from the DNA, whereas the V and J calls and clone size are those reported in that table. The sample records some 130,000 clones, about nine tenths of which are singletons. The top ten clones comprise roughly 4.3% of the sample.

To note about this clone: The target of this receptor is not known. Per-base quality was not reported, and no clone a single base away is much larger than it.

V lost 0 bases and J lost 2 bases, and the count of bases not matched to a germline gene is 4. Reading the germline V gene (reference sequence) gives CDR1 MNHNY and CDR2 SVGAGI. Its CDR3 holds 16 amino acids, cysteine through phenylalanine. The CDR3 DNA has 48 bases and is translated from base 1. Participants in the prospective study were enrolled through a virtual design, were aged about 18 to 90 years, and lived in roughly 25 United States geographic areas. Cohort assignment in the prospective study relied on participant-reported clinical history from a screening survey and a study questionnaire. Recovered participants in ImmuneRACE Cohort 3 were defined by two consecutive negative NP/OP PCR tests, clearance by a healthcare professional, or resolution of symptoms. Mobile phlebotomists in the prospective study collected whole blood, serum and a nasopharyngeal or oropharyngeal swab from every participant. Over a 2-month period, participants in the prospective study had the option of providing additional blood draws and questionnaires. Blood samples from the prospective study were shipped frozen or at room temperature prior to DNA extraction.

The clonotype was recovered from a man aged 50 to 59 who had recovered from COVID-19. The V and J segments used are TRBV6-6 and TRBJ2-5, with 9 central nucleotides matching TRBD2. The sample consisted of PBMCs or T cells enriched from blood (not recorded which). The CDR3 region reads CASSYSGGGGQETQYF. The DNA sequence is TGTGCCAGCAGTTACTCCGGCGGGGGGGGGCAAGAGACCCAGTACTTC.